This is a list of T cell receptor beta chains from one sample in a study of beta chain features in type 1 diabetes. The repertoire was sequenced with immunoSEQ multiplex PCR; TCRdb's copy has only in-frame clones and lacks some. The repertoire includes approximately 160,000 clones, 9% to 10% of them detected once, and less than 3% sits in the top ten. Sequencing was carried out using central memory CD4+ T cells from blood. The receptors originated from a woman younger than 30 in good health. Both conserved end residues are part of each CDR3. Fields, in order: CDR3 DNA, CDR3 protein, J gene, V gene, clone size, D gene. A D gene is named only where the DNA matches it firmly. Clone size is stated in some rows and not others, as once, few, many or a class when expanded.

CDR3 DNA: TGTGCCTGGACCCCAAGGGGAGCAGGGGGCGGCGAGCAGTACTTC
CDR3 protein: CAWTPRGAGGGEQYF
J gene: TRBJ2-7
V gene: TRBV30
clone size: NA
D gene: TRBD1

CDR3 DNA: TGCGCCAGCAGTCAGATCATATGGGACGTCAGCAAACAAGGGGGCTATGGCTACACCTTC
CDR3 protein: CASSQIIWDVSKQGGYGYTF
J gene: TRBJ1-2
V gene: TRBV23-1
clone size: few
D gene: NA

CDR3 DNA: TGTGCCAGCAGCTTTAGGGGGGGGACTAGCGGGAGGGCCAATGAGCAGTTCTTC
CDR3 protein: CASSFRGGTSGRANEQFF
J gene: TRBJ2-1
V gene: TRBV7-8
clone size: NA
D gene: TRBD2

CDR3 DNA: TGCAGCGCCGGGACAGCTTACAATGAGCAGTTCTTC
CDR3 protein: CSAGTAYNEQFF
J gene: TRBJ2-1
V gene: TRBV29-1
clone size: few
D gene: TRBD1

CDR3 DNA: TGTGCCAGTAAGTCGAGGACAGTTAACTATGGCTACACCTTC
CDR3 protein: CASKSRTVNYGYTF
J gene: TRBJ1-2
V gene: TRBV19
clone size: NA
D gene: NA

CDR3 DNA: TGTGCCAGCAGCTCGAGCGGGGGGGCCTGGAATGAGCAGTTCTTC
CDR3 protein: CASSSSGGAWNEQFF
J gene: TRBJ2-1
V gene: TRBV7-9
clone size: NA
D gene: TRBD2

CDR3 DNA: TGTGCCGCACAAAGGGCGACAGGACTCTATGGCTACACCTTC
CDR3 protein: CAAQRATGLYGYTF
J gene: TRBJ1-2
V gene: TRBV10-3
clone size: NA
D gene: NA

CDR3 DNA: TGTGCCACCAGTGTGGACAGGGGCAGCCAGCCCCAGCATTTT
CDR3 protein: CATSVDRGSQPQHF
J gene: TRBJ1-5
V gene: TRBV15
clone size: NA
D gene: TRBD1

CDR3 DNA: TGTGCCAGCACCTCCGGGACAGGGAGCAATCAGCCCCAGCATTTT
CDR3 protein: CASTSGTGSNQPQHF
J gene: TRBJ1-5
V gene: TRBV2
clone size: NA
D gene: TRBD1

CDR3 DNA: TGTGCCAGCAGCTTGGGGACGGGAAAAGGTGACTACACCTTC
CDR3 protein: CASSLGTGKGDYTF
J gene: TRBJ1-2
V gene: TRBV5-4
clone size: few
D gene: NA

CDR3 DNA: TGTGCCAGCAGCACCGGACAGGGAAAGACCCAGTACTTC
CDR3 protein: CASSTGQGKTQYF
J gene: TRBJ2-5
V gene: TRBV7-2
clone size: few
D gene: TRBD1

CDR3 DNA: TGCGCCAGCAGTGGTGGGAGATGGAACACTGAAGCTTTCTTT
CDR3 protein: CASSGGRWNTEAFF
J gene: TRBJ1-1
V gene: TRBV10-2
clone size: NA
D gene: NA

CDR3 DNA: TGTGCCAGCAGTTCCCCCCGGGACAGCGAAGCTTTCTTT
CDR3 protein: CASSSPRDSEAFF
J gene: TRBJ1-1
V gene: TRBV6-6
clone size: few
D gene: TRBD1

CDR3 DNA: TGTGCCTGGAGAACGGGACTAGCGGGTAGGGAGCAGTACTTC
CDR3 protein: CAWRTGLAGREQYF
J gene: TRBJ2-7
V gene: TRBV30
clone size: few
D gene: TRBD2

CDR3 DNA: TGTGCCAGCAGTGGCGAGACTAGCGGTCAAGAGACCCAGTACTTC
CDR3 protein: CASSGETSGQETQYF
J gene: TRBJ2-5
V gene: TRBV2
clone size: NA
D gene: TRBD2

CDR3 DNA: TGTGCCAGCAGCGTTGGTGGGAGTTTTCCAAATACGCAGTATTTT
CDR3 protein: CASSVGGSFPNTQYF
J gene: TRBJ2-3
V gene: TRBV9
clone size: NA
D gene: NA

CDR3 DNA: TGCGCCAGCAGCTTGGGAGTCGTGGCAGGGGGGACTGAAGCTTTCTTT
CDR3 protein: CASSLGVVAGGTEAFF
J gene: TRBJ1-1
V gene: TRBV5-1
clone size: NA
D gene: TRBD1

CDR3 DNA: TGCGCCAGCAGCTTATTACAGGGCACCCAAAACTATGGCTACACCTTC
CDR3 protein: CASSLLQGTQNYGYTF
J gene: TRBJ1-2
V gene: TRBV5-1
clone size: few
D gene: NA